This TCR beta chain was captured in a study of cytomegalovirus exposure and HLA in healthy donors. CDR3 length: 12 residues. V shed 5 bases and J shed 8 bases, with 10 bases lying between them. Germline values: CDR1 LGHNA, CDR2 YSLEER. Use of 60 Vbeta and 13 Jbeta primers characterized the PCR. Clones were sequenced by immunoSEQ multiplex PCR, and TCRdb holds only the in-frame ones, with some missing. The table lists approximately 150,000 clones, with approximately 1.5% in the top ten. The V and J genes are TRBV4-3 and TRBJ2-1; no clear D gene. The source of this sequence is a woman between 45 and 65 years old in good health and CMV-seronegative. Sequenced sample: PBMCs. This CDR3 is CASSSIRDEQFF. In nucleotides, the CDR3 is TGCGCCAGCAGCTCCATCCGGGATGAGCAGTTCTTC.